This T cell receptor (beta chain) was recorded in a study of cytomegalovirus exposure and HLA in healthy donors. This clone showed up just once. The antigen remains unidentified. Points from the study as a whole: In a later analysis, HLA-associated TCR beta chains were more clonally expanded than equally common others.

13 Jbeta primers and 60 Vbeta primers were used for the PCR. This table comes from immunoSEQ multiplex PCR, and its TCRdb copy is limited to in-frame clones, with some not included. The sample lists some 70,000 clones, around 76% occurring once. CDR3 length equals 14 residues. Germline assignment: CDR1 SGHDN and CDR2 FVKESK. Trimming removed 4 bases from V and 4 bases from J; junction bases left unmatched: 2. The sample comprised PBMCs. The gene calls are TRBV14 and TRBJ2-3; TRBD1 matches at 10 bases. The clonotype originates from a man between 18 and 35 years old in good health and CMV-seronegative. This CDR3 reads CASSPTGGSDTQYF. In nucleotides, the CDR3 is TGTGCCAGCAGCCCGACAGGGGGCTCAGATACGCAGTATTTT. Combining the CDR3 with reference TRBV14 and TRBJ2-3 gives the whole variable domain EAGVTQFPSHSVIEKGQTVTLRCDPISGHDNLYWYRRVMGKEIKFLLHFVKESKQDESGMPNNRFLAERTGGTYSTLKVQPAELEDSGVYFCASSPTGGSDTQYFGPGTRLTVL.